This is a list of T cell receptor beta chains from one sample in a study of T cell responses to AZD1222 COVID-19 vaccine. The method was immunoSEQ multiplex PCR; TCRdb's version includes in-frame clones alone and lacks a portion of them. The sample has 150,000 to 200,000 clones, about 92% seen once. Here the sequenced sample was peripheral blood, taken 28 days after the second AZD1222 dose. The receptors originated from an adult who received the AZD1222 COVID-19 vaccine. Each CDR3 is given with its conserved first and last residue. The order of the fields is CDR3 protein, CDR3 DNA, J gene, D gene, V gene. A D gene is named only where the DNA matches it firmly.

CDR3 protein: CASSQGGSSNEQFF
CDR3 DNA: TGTGCCAGCAGCCAAGGGGGGTCGTCTAATGAGCAGTTCTTC
J gene: TRBJ2-1
D gene: NA
V gene: TRBV4-2

CDR3 protein: CAWSAGPPFGYQHF
CDR3 DNA: TGTGCCTGGAGTGCGGGACCGCCTTTCGGATACCAGCATTTT
J gene: TRBJ1-5
D gene: NA
V gene: TRBV30

CDR3 protein: CASSQGTGEYEKAFF
CDR3 DNA: TGTGCCAGCAGCCAAGGGACAGGGGAGTACGAGAAAGCTTTCTTT
J gene: TRBJ1-1
D gene: TRBD1
V gene: TRBV3-1/TRBV3-2

CDR3 protein: CAGGGSSNQPQHF
CDR3 DNA: TGTGCCGGGGGGGGTAGCAGCAATCAGCCCCAGCATTTT
J gene: TRBJ1-5
D gene: NA
V gene: TRBV19

CDR3 protein: CASTVGARAAALGAFF
CDR3 DNA: TGTGCCAGTACCGTAGGGGCCCGGGCGGCAGCTCTAGGAGCTTTCTTT
J gene: TRBJ1-1
D gene: NA
V gene: TRBV19

CDR3 protein: CASSQEAAATSGSGDEQFF
CDR3 DNA: TGTGCCAGCAGCCAAGAAGCCGCTGCGACTAGCGGGAGTGGCGATGAGCAGTTCTTC
J gene: TRBJ2-1
D gene: TRBD2
V gene: TRBV4-2

CDR3 protein: CASSAGEVDSPLHF
CDR3 DNA: TGCGCCAGCAGCGCAGGGGAAGTGGATTCACCCCTCCACTTT
J gene: TRBJ1-6
D gene: NA
V gene: TRBV5-1

CDR3 protein: CASSIGTSGSGGSEQYF
CDR3 DNA: TGTGCCAGCAGCATCGGGACTAGCGGGAGTGGGGGCTCCGAGCAGTACTTC
J gene: TRBJ2-7
D gene: TRBD2
V gene: TRBV7-2

CDR3 protein: CASSQDGAGLMNTEAFF
CDR3 DNA: TGTGCCAGCAGCCAAGATGGGGCAGGGTTAATGAACACTGAAGCTTTCTTT
J gene: TRBJ1-1
D gene: NA
V gene: TRBV4-2

CDR3 protein: CASSSRTGYEQYF
CDR3 DNA: TGTGCCAGCAGCAGTCGGACTGGCTACGAGCAGTACTTC
J gene: TRBJ2-7
D gene: NA
V gene: TRBV7-2

CDR3 protein: CASSLWNQPQHF
CDR3 DNA: TGTGCCAGCAGCTTATGGAATCAGCCCCAGCATTTT
J gene: TRBJ1-5
D gene: NA
V gene: TRBV5-6

CDR3 protein: CASSELGTGYEQYF
CDR3 DNA: TGTGCCAGCAGTGAATTAGGGACAGGCTACGAGCAGTACTTC
J gene: TRBJ2-7
D gene: TRBD1
V gene: TRBV25-1

CDR3 protein: CASSNGLAVRNEQFF
CDR3 DNA: TGCGCCAGCTCAAACGGGCTAGCGGTGAGAAATGAGCAGTTCTTC
J gene: TRBJ2-1
D gene: TRBD2
V gene: TRBV4-1

CDR3 protein: CASSISAGGSTEAFF
CDR3 DNA: TGTGCCAGTAGTATTTCGGCGGGAGGCAGCACTGAAGCTTTCTTT
J gene: TRBJ1-1
D gene: NA
V gene: TRBV19

CDR3 protein: CASSQVQGGDTEAFF
CDR3 DNA: TGTGCCAGCAGCCAAGTCCAAGGGGGGGACACTGAAGCTTTCTTT
J gene: TRBJ1-1
D gene: NA
V gene: TRBV3-1/TRBV3-2

CDR3 protein: CASTRGLAGTGELFF
CDR3 DNA: TGTGCCAGCACCCGAGGACTAGCGGGGACCGGGGAGCTGTTTTTT
J gene: TRBJ2-2
D gene: TRBD2
V gene: TRBV28

CDR3 protein: CATSIDRGRGYTF
CDR3 DNA: TGTGCCACCAGCATCGACAGGGGTCGGGGCTACACCTTC
J gene: TRBJ1-2
D gene: TRBD1
V gene: TRBV15

CDR3 protein: CASSQDLPGFEGTDTQYF
CDR3 DNA: TGCGCCAGCAGCCAAGATTTACCCGGGTTCGAGGGCACAGATACGCAGTATTTT
J gene: TRBJ2-3
D gene: NA
V gene: TRBV4-3

CDR3 protein: CASSERTHYEQYF
CDR3 DNA: TGTGCCAGCAGTGAGAGGACCCACTACGAGCAGTACTTC
J gene: TRBJ2-7
D gene: NA
V gene: TRBV2

CDR3 protein: CASGRGQGIGELFF
CDR3 DNA: TGTGCTAGTGGCCGGGGACAGGGGATCGGGGAGCTGTTTTTT
J gene: TRBJ2-2
D gene: TRBD1
V gene: TRBV12-5

CDR3 protein: CASIPAGQLNIQYF
CDR3 DNA: TGTGCCAGCATCCCAGCGGGGCAATTAAACATTCAGTACTTC
J gene: TRBJ2-4
D gene: TRBD2
V gene: TRBV28

CDR3 protein: CASSREVEAFF
CDR3 DNA: TGTGCCAGCAGTCGCGAGGTTGAAGCTTTCTTT
J gene: TRBJ1-1
D gene: NA
V gene: TRBV6-5

CDR3 protein: CARHQPGRSNYGYTF
CDR3 DNA: TGTGCCAGACACCAACCGGGCAGATCTAACTATGGCTACACCTTC
J gene: TRBJ1-2
D gene: NA
V gene: TRBV2

CDR3 protein: CARPRVTDTQYF
CDR3 DNA: TGCGCAAGGCCCCGTGTCACAGATACGCAGTATTTT
J gene: TRBJ2-3
D gene: NA
V gene: TRBV10-1

CDR3 protein: CASTDRNTEAFF
CDR3 DNA: TGTGCCAGCACCGACAGGAACACTGAAGCTTTCTTT
J gene: TRBJ1-1
D gene: NA
V gene: TRBV7-8

CDR3 protein: CASSQEGQGRGYTF
CDR3 DNA: TGTGCCAGCAGCCAAGAGGGACAGGGTCGGGGCTACACCTTC
J gene: TRBJ1-2
D gene: TRBD1
V gene: TRBV3-1/TRBV3-2

CDR3 protein: CASSSAQGNAEAFF
CDR3 DNA: TGTGCCAGCAGCTCGGCCCAGGGAAACGCTGAAGCTTTCTTT
J gene: TRBJ1-1
D gene: NA
V gene: TRBV5-8

CDR3 protein: CASSPGTVDEKLFF
CDR3 DNA: TGTGCCAGCAGCCCCGGGACAGTTGATGAAAAACTGTTTTTT
J gene: TRBJ1-4
D gene: TRBD1
V gene: TRBV7-9